The 25 T cell receptor beta chains listed next were all sequenced from one sample in a study of human T cells and chemical hapten exposure. TCRdb fed the RACE reads into MiXCR, producing one record per CDR3 protein. The sample consists of roughly 120,000 distinct CDR3 sequences, 9% to 13% of them appearing once. Time point meaning: patch test 1, 2 weeks after DPC sensitization. The sample's treatment: therapeutic diphenylcyclopropenone sensitization with weekly scalp DPC. Sequencing was performed on whole blood, taken in connection with sensitization to the hapten diphenylcyclopropenone (DPC). The receptors originated from a woman aged 45-59 years with alopecia areata. Some clones in this sample may be carry-over from other donors' samples.

This clonotype was picked up a small number of times. The chain links TRBV7-6 to TRBJ2-3; D is ambiguous. V was clipped by 9 bases and J by 6 bases, with 10 bases between them. Per germline, CDR1 SGHVS and CDR2 FNYEAQ. This CDR3 comprises 11 residues. CDR3 nucleotides: TGTGCCAGTACGGACCTCGATACGCAGTATTTT. This translates into CASTDLDTQYF.

J is TRBJ1-2 and V is TRBV4-1, with D possibly TRBD1 on 6 matching bases. Germline-derived CDR1 and CDR2 are MGHRA and YSYEKL. The length of the CDR3 is 14 residues. Trimming cost V 4 bases and J 8 bases, with 17 bases left between them. In DNA, the CDR3 is TGCGCCAGCAGCCCAGGGGCACAGGGACGGGGCTACACCTTC. Translating it yields CASSPGAQGRGYTF.

This clonotype was detected a few times. CDR3 sequence: CASSTSGGLEAFF. The CDR3 DNA is TGTGCCAGCAGCACATCTGGGGGCTTGGAAGCTTTCTTT. The chain carries TRBV12-3 or TRBV12-4 and TRBJ1-1; a weak D match, TRBD1 (6 bases). V shed 6 bases and J shed 8 bases, with 16 bases lying between them. The CDR3 runs to 13 residues.

This clonotype was observed a few times. This chain connects TRBV13 to TRBJ2-7; TRBD1 matches 7 bases. The CDR3 runs 14 residues. The V segment lost 5 bases and the J segment 2 bases; nucleotides outside the gene matches: 6. In germline, CDR1 is PRHDT, CDR2 FYEKMQ (reference sequence). The CDR3 protein is CASSPTDRAYEQYF. The CDR3 DNA sequence: TGTGCCAGCAGCCCAACCGACAGGGCCTACGAGCAGTACTTC.

This rearrangement joins TRBV6-5 to TRBJ1-1; D is ambiguous. The CDR3 covers 14 residues. V shed 5 bases and J shed 7 bases, with 17 bases lying between them. The germline CDR1 and CDR2 sequences are MNHEY and SVGAGI. The CDR3 sequence: CASSKTLVRVEAFF. The CDR3 DNA sequence: TGTGCCAGCAGTAAAACATTAGTTCGGGTTGAAGCTTTCTTT.

In this sample, this clonotype turned up a few times. The germline gene is not matched at one end of the junction; a read error may be the cause. The chain combines TRBV12-3 or TRBV12-4 with TRBJ1-5; perhaps TRBD1 as D (5 bases). This CDR3 has 13 amino acids. The CDR3 DNA follows: TGTGCCAGCACTTTACAGGAAGATCAGCCCCAGCATTTT. It specifies CASTLQEDQPQHF.

The sample holds a few counts of this clonotype. This rearrangement joins TRBV12-3 or TRBV12-4 to TRBJ2-2, with TRBD2 matching over 13 bases. V shed 3 bases, J shed 5 bases, and the junction held 0 bases outside the gene matches. CDR3 length equals 15 residues. This chain's CDR3 is CASSLGLAGTGELFF. CDR3 sequence (DNA): TGTGCCAGCAGTTTGGGACTAGCGGGGACCGGGGAGCTGTTTTTT.

The table lists this clonotype with a few counts. An end of the junction differs from the germline gene, which may be a read error. The chain carries TRBV12-3 or TRBV12-4 and TRBJ2-2, with TRBD2 as a possible D gene (6 bases). The CDR3 runs to 16 residues. The CDR3 DNA sequence: TGCGCCAGCAGTTTTGCCCTGGGGGGTGGCACCGGGGAGCTGTTTTTT. It codes for CASSFALGGGTGELFF.

This clonotype has more than one count but fewer than ten. CDR3: CASSKASSGANVLTF. CDR3 DNA: TGTGCCAGCAGCAAAGCAAGCTCTGGGGCCAACGTCCTGACTTTC. The chain is built from TRBV21-1 and TRBJ2-6. TRBV21-1 is an annotated pseudogene. The CDR3 extends over 15 amino acids.

In this sample, this clonotype turned up many times. The DNA of the CDR3 is TGTGCCAGCAGTTACGCGACACGGCAAGAGACCCAGTACTTC. Translating gives CASSYATRQETQYF. The gene calls are TRBV6-6 and TRBJ2-5, with D unresolved. Germline CDR1 reads MNHNY; CDR2 reads SVGAGI (reference sequence). This CDR3 has 14 amino acids. Trimming removed 2 bases at V and 2 bases at J, with 9 bases between.

This clonotype was seen many times. The chain joins TRBV6-6 to TRBJ1-6; 7 positions agree with TRBD1. Trimming removed 5 bases from V and 14 bases from J; junction bases left unmatched: 15. Germline values: CDR1 MNHNY, CDR2 SVGAGI (reference sequence). This CDR3 region has 15 residues. This CDR3 is CASSQTGQPGGALHF. CDR3 nucleotide sequence: TGTGCCAGCAGTCAAACGGGACAGCCCGGGGGGGCCCTCCACTTT.

A note on this clonotype: A junction boundary mismatches the germline segment, possibly from a read error. The chain is built from TRBV12-3 or TRBV12-4 and TRBJ1-1; D is perhaps TRBD1 (6 bases). The CDR3 sequence is 13 residues long. Here the CDR3 reads CASSLTGRGEVFF. The CDR3 coding sequence is TGTGCCAGCAGCTTAACAGGGCGAGGTGAAGTTTTCTTT.

This clonotype was counted a few times. This rearrangement joins TRBV6-1 to TRBJ1-6, with 7 positions matching TRBD1. Per the germline V gene, CDR1 is MNHNS and CDR2 is SASEGT. This CDR3 contains 15 residues. V lost 6 bases and J lost 7; bases outside the gene matches: 9. For the CDR3, the DNA is TGTGCCAGCAGCGGGCACAGGGGAGTGAATTCACCCCTCCACTTT. It is translated as CASSGHRGVNSPLHF.

In its sample, this clonotype was seen a few times. The CDR3 region is CSATPLTLNTEAFF. As DNA, the CDR3 is TGCAGCGCAACGCCACTCACATTGAACACTGAAGCTTTCTTT. This sequence joins TRBV29-1 and TRBJ1-1; no reliable D call. Trimming pared 7 bases from V and 0 bases from J, leaving 15 bases between. The CDR3 loop spans 14 amino acids. In germline, CDR1 is SQVTM, CDR2 ANQGSEA. Using reference TRBV29-1 and TRBJ1-1 for the parts outside the CDR3, the full variable domain is SAVISQKPSRDICQRGTSLTIQCQVDSQVTMMFWYRQQPGQSLTLIATANQGSEATYESGFVIDKFPISRPNLTFSTLTVSNMSPEDSSIYLCSATPLTLNTEAFFGQGTRLTVV.

The table lists this clonotype with many counts. V usage is TRBV29-1 and J usage is TRBJ2-7; TRBD1 matches 7 bases. Per germline, CDR1 SQVTM and CDR2 ANQGSEA. CDR3 size: 12 residues. J was trimmed by 7 bases and V by 6 bases; bases with no gene match: 9. CDR3 loop: CSVGQVVKEQYF. CDR3 coding DNA: TGCAGCGTCGGACAGGTCGTCAAGGAGCAGTACTTC.

This clonotype was found many times. The chain employs TRBV6-5 and TRBJ1-1; D unclear. This CDR3 is built from 12 residues. With 7 bases removed from V and 1 base from J, the gap between germline ends came to 7 bases. Per the germline V gene, CDR1 is MNHEY and CDR2 is SVGAGI. As DNA, the CDR3 is TGTGCCAGCAAGAAGGGGAACACTGAAGCTTTCTTT. It encodes CASKKGNTEAFF.

V usage is TRBV28 and J usage is TRBJ1-1; no reliable D call. The CDR3 length is 12 residues. CDR1 and CDR2 from the germline V gene are MDHEN and SYDVKM. Trimming shortened V by 5 bases and J by 5 bases, and 9 bases separated the two germline ends. CDR3 region: CASSLPTTEAFF. The CDR3 DNA sequence: TGTGCCAGCAGTCTCCCGACGACTGAAGCTTTCTTT.

The genes are TRBV14 and TRBJ1-1; D gene ambiguous. Trimming took off 0 bases at V and 11 bases at J, with 13 bases between the two ends. Germline-derived CDR1 and CDR2 are SGHDN and FVKESK. The CDR3 is 13 amino acids. The CDR3 sequence: CASSQDGFSLAFF. CDR3 nucleotides: TGTGCCAGCAGCCAAGACGGCTTTTCCTTGGCTTTCTTT.

V and J are TRBV4-1 and TRBJ2-3; no clear D. With 0 bases removed from V and 7 bases from J, the gap between germline ends came to 2 bases. This CDR3 is 11 amino acids long. CDR1 is MGHRA and CDR2 is YSYEKL in the germline V gene. The CDR3: CASSQDYTQYF. The CDR3 coding sequence is TGCGCCAGCAGCCAAGACTATACGCAGTATTTT.

The chain combines TRBV7-2 with TRBJ2-7; 8 nucleotides align to TRBD1. There are 15 residues in the CDR3. Germline V gives CDR1 SGHTA, CDR2 FQGNSA. Losses at the gene ends were 0 bases for V and 4 bases for J; bases not matched to a gene: 5. Here the CDR3 reads CASSLAPQGAYEQYF. The DNA for the CDR3 is TGTGCCAGCAGCTTAGCGCCGCAGGGGGCGTACGAGCAGTACTTC.

This clonotype was picked up many times. V is TRBV7-2 and J is TRBJ2-3, with TRBD2 identical over 7 bases. The CDR3 runs 18 residues. V dropped 3 bases and J dropped 0; count of bases not matched to a gene: 12. Per the germline V gene, CDR1 is SGHTA and CDR2 is FQGNSA. CDR3: CASSFRASGAPSTDTQYF. As DNA, the CDR3 is TGTGCCAGCAGCTTTAGGGCTAGCGGAGCCCCTAGCACAGATACGCAGTATTTT.

This clonotype was seen at least ten times. This chain joins TRBV28 and TRBJ2-7, with D perhaps TRBD1 (6 bases). Germline CDR1 is MDHEN and CDR2 is SYDVKM. Trimming took 5 bases from V and 5 from J, leaving 19 bases between them. CDR3 length equals 15 residues. CDR3 amino acids: CASSLLGRGADEQYF. In DNA, the CDR3 is TGTGCCAGCAGTCTCTTGGGCAGGGGCGCCGACGAGCAGTACTTC.

The chain links TRBV5-5 to TRBJ2-3; the match to TRBD2 covers 10 bases. J lost 0 bases, V lost 4 bases, and 11 bases had no gene match. This CDR3 is 18 amino acids long. Per germline, CDR1 SGHKS and CDR2 YYEKEE (reference sequence). The CDR3 spells CASSPGGLAVSSTDTQYF. CDR3 sequence (DNA): TGTGCCAGCAGCCCCGGCGGACTAGCGGTTTCTAGCACAGATACGCAGTATTTT.

The chain joins TRBV3-1 to TRBJ2-1; 10 positions agree with TRBD1. The V gene end was trimmed by 5 bases and the J gene end by 5 bases; junction bases not matched to a gene: 0. Germline V CDR1 and CDR2: LGHDT, YNNKEL (reference sequence). This CDR3 contains 13 residues. The CDR3: CASSGTGDNEQFF. For the CDR3, the DNA is TGTGCCAGCAGCGGGACAGGGGACAATGAGCAGTTCTTC.

This clonotype was observed a few times. The genes are TRBV10-3 and TRBJ1-6, with 7 bases matching TRBD1. The V gene's germline CDR1 is ENHRY and CDR2 SYGVKD. The CDR3 runs to 17 residues. Trimming took 2 bases from V and 4 from J; bases not matched to a gene: 8. The CDR3 spells CAISEKGANNYNSPLHF. The CDR3 nucleotides read TGTGCCATCAGTGAGAAGGGGGCAAACAATTATAATTCACCCCTCCACTTT.